This T cell receptor beta chain derives from a study of T cells after yellow fever vaccination. Germline CDR1 LGHNA, CDR2 YSLEER. This CDR3 region has 14 residues. V lost 1 base and J lost 3, with 9 bases in between. TCRdb analysed the 5' RACE reads with MiXCR anew, one entry per CDR3 protein. The sample lists a few hundred thousand distinct CDR3 sequences, about 10% occurring once. The V and J genes are TRBV4-3 and TRBJ1-1; no clear D gene. The clonotype was recovered from a man younger than 30 who received the YFV17D yellow fever vaccine. Sequenced material: CD4+ T cells sorted from PBMCs, taken 5 days after the yellow fever booster vaccination. CDR3 sequence: CASSQAGGDTEAFF. The CDR3 nucleotides read TGCGCCAGCAGCCAAGCCGGTGGGGACACTGAAGCTTTCTTT.